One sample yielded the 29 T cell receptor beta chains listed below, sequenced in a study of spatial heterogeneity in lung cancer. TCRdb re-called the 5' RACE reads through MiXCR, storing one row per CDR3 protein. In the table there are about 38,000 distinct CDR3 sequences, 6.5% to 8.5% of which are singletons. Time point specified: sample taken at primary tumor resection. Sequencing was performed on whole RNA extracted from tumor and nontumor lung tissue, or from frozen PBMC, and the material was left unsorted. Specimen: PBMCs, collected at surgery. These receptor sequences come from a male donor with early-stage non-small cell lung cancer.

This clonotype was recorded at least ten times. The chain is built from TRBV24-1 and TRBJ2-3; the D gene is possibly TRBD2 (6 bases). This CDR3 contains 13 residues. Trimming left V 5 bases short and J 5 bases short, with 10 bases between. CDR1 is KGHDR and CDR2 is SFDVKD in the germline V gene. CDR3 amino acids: CATSGLGLDTQYF. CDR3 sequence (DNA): TGTGCCACCAGTGGACTAGGCCTAGATACGCAGTATTTT.

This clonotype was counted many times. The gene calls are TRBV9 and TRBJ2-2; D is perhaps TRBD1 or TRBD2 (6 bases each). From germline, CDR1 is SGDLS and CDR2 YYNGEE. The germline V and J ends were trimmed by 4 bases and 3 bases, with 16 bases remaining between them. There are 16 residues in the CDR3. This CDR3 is CASSPVSGAHTGELFF. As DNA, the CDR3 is TGTGCCAGCAGCCCCGTGTCGGGGGCCCACACCGGGGAGCTGTTTTTT.

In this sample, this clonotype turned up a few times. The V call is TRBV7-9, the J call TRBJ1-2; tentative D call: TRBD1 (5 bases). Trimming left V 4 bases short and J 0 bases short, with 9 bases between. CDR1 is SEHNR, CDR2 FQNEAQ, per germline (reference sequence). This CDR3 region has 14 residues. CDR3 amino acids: CASSSLGANYGYTF. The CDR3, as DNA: TGTGCCAGCAGCTCCCTGGGGGCTAACTATGGCTACACCTTC.

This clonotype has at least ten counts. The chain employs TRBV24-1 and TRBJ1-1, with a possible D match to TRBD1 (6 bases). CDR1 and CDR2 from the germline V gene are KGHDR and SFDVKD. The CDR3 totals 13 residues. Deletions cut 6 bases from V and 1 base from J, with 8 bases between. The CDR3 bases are TGTGCCACCAGTAGACAGGAGAACACTGAAGCTTTCTTT. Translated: CATSRQENTEAFF.

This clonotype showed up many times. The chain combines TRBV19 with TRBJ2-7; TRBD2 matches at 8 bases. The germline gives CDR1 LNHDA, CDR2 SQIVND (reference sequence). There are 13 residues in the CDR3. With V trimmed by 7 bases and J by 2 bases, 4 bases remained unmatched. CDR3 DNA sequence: TGTGCCAGTACCGGCGGGGGGACCTACGAGCAGTACTTC. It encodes CASTGGGTYEQYF.

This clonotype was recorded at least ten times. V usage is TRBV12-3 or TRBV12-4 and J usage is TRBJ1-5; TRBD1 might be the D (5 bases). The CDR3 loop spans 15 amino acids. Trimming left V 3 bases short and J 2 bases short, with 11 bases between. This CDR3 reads CASSLRGLGNQPQHF. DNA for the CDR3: TGTGCCAGCAGTTTGAGGGGTTTGGGCAATCAGCCCCAGCATTTT.

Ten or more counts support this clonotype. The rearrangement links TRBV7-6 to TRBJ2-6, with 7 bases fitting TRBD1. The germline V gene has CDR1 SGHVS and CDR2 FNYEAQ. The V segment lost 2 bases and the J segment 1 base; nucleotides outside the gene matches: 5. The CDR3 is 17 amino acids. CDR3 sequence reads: CASSLRTGPSGANVLTF. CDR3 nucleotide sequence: TGTGCCAGCAGCTTAAGGACAGGCCCATCTGGGGCCAACGTCCTGACTTTC. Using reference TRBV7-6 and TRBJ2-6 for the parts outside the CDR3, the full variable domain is GAGVSQSPRYKVTKRGQDVALRCDPISGHVSLYWYRQALGQGPEFLTYFNYEAQQDKSGLPNDRFSAERPEGSISTLTIQRTEQRDSAMYRCASSLRTGPSGANVLTFGAGSRLTVL.

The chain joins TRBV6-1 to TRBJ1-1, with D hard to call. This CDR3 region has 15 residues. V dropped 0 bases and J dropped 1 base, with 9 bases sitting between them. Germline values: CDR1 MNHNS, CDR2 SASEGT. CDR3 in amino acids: CASSEAWLGNTEAFF. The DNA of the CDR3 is TGTGCCAGCAGTGAAGCGTGGCTGGGGAACACTGAAGCTTTCTTT.

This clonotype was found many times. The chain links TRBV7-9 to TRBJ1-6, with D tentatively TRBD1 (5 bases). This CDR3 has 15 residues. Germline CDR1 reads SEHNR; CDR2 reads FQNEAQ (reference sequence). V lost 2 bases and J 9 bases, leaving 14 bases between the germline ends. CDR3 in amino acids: CASSLYGTQGSPLHF. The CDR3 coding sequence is TGTGCCAGCAGCTTATATGGGACTCAGGGTTCACCCCTCCACTTT.

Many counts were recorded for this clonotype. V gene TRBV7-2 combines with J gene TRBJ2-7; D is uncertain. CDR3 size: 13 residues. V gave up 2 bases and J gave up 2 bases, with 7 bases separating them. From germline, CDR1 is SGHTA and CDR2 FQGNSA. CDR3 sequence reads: CASSLQATYEQYV. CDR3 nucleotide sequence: TGTGCCAGCAGCTTACAGGCTACCTACGAGCAGTACGTC.

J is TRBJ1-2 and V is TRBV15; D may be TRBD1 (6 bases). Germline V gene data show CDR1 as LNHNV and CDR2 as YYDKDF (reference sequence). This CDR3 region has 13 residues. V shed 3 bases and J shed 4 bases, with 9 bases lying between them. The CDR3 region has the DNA TGTGCCACCAGCAGGGACAGCACCTATGGCTACACCTTC. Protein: CATSRDSTYGYTF. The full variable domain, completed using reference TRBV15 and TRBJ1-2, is DAMVIQNPRYQVTQFGKPVTLSCSQTLNHNVMYWYQQKSSQAPKLLFHYYDKDFNNEADTPDNFQSRRPNTSFCFLDIRSPGLGDTAMYLCATSRDSTYGYTFGSGTRLTVV.

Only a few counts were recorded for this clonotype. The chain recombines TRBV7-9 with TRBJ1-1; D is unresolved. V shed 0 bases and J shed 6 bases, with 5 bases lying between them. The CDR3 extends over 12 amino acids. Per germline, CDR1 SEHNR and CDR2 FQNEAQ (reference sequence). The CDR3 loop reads CASSLAGPEAFF. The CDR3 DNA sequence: TGTGCCAGCAGCTTAGCTGGACCTGAAGCTTTCTTT.

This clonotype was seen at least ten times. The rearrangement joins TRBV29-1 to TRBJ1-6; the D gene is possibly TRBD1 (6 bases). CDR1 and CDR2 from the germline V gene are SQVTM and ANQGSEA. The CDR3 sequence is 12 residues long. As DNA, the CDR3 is TGCAGTACTGGACAGACTAATTCACCCCTCCACTTT. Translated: CSTGQTNSPLHF.

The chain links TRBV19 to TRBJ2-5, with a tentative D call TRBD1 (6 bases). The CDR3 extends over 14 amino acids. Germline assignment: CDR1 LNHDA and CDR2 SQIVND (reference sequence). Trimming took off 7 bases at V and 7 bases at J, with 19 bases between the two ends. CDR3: CASTPGTSFRTQYF. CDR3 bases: TGTGCCAGTACCCCGGGGACATCCTTTCGGACCCAGTACTTC. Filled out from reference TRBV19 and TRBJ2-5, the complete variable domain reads DGGITQSPKYLFRKEGQNVTLSCEQNLNHDAMYWYRQDPGQGLRLIYYSQIVNDFQKGDIAEGYSVSREKKESFPLTVTSAQKNPTAFYLCASTPGTSFRTQYFGPGTRLLVL.

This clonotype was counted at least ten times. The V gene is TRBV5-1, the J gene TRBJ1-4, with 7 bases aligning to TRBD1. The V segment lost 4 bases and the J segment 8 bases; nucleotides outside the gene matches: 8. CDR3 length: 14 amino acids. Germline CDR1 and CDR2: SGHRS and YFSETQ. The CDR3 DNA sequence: TGCGCCAGCAGCGTGACAGGGTGGGAAGAAAAACTGTTTTTT. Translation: CASSVTGWEEKLFF.

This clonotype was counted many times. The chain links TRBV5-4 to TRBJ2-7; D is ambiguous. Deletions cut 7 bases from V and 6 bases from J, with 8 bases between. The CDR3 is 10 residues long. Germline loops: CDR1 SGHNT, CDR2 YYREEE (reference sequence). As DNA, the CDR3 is TGTGCCAGCGGATTCCTCGAGCAGTACGTC. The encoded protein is CASGFLEQYV.

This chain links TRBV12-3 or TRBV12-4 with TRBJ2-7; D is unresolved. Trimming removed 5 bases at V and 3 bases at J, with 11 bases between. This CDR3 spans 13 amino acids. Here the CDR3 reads CASSPRRYYEQYF. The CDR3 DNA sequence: TGTGCCAGCAGTCCCCGCAGGTACTACGAGCAGTACTTC.

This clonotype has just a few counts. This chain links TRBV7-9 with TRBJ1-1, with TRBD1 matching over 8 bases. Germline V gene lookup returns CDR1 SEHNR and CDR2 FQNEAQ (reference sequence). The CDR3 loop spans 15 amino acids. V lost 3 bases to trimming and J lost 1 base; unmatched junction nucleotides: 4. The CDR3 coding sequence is TGTGCCAGCAGCTTCACCGGGACAGGGAACACTGAAGCTTTCTTT. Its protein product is CASSFTGTGNTEAFF.

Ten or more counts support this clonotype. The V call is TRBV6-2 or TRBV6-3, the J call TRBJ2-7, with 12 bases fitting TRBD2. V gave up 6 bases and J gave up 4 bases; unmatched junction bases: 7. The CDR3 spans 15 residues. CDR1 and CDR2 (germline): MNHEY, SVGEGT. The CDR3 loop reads CASRLGLAGRYEQYV. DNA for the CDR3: TGTGCCAGCAGGCTCGGACTAGCGGGACGGTACGAGCAGTACGTC.

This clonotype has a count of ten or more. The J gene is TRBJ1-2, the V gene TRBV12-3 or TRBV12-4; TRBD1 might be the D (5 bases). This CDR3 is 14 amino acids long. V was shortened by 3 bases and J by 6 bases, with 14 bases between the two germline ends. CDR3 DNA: TGTGCCAGCAGTTTGTCAGGGAAGAGCGATGGCTACACCTTC. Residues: CASSLSGKSDGYTF.

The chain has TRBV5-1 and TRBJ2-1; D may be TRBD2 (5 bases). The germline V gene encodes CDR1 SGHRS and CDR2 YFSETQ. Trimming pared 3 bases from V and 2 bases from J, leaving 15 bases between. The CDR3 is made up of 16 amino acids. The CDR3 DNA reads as TGCGCCAGCAGCTCCGACCTTGCGGAGGCCTACAATGAGCAGTTCTTC. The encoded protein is CASSSDLAEAYNEQFF.

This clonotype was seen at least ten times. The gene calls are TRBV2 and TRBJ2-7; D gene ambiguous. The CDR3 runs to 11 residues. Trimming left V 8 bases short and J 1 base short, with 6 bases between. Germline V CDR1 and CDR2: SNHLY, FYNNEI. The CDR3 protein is CASAYSYEQYV. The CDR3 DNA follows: TGTGCCAGCGCCTATTCCTACGAGCAGTACGTC.

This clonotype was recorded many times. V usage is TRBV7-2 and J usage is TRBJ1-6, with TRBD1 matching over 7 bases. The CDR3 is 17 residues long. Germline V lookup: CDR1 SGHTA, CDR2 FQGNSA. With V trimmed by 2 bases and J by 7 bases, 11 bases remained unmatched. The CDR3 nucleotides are TGTGCCAGCAGCTTACTCTTCCCGGGACAGTCAAATTCACCCCTCCACTTT. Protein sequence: CASSLLFPGQSNSPLHF.

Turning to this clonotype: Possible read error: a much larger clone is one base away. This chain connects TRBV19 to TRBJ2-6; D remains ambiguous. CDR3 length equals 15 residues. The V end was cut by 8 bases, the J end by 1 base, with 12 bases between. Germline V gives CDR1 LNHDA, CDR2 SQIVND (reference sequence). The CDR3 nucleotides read TGTGCCAGTTTATTATGGACGTCTGGGGCCAACGTCCTGACTTTC. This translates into CASLLWTSGANVLTF.

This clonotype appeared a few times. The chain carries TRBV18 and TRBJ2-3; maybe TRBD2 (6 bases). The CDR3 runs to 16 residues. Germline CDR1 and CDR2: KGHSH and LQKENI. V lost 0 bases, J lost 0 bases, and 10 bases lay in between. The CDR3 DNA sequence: TGTGCCAGCTCACCACCGGAGGGGACTAGCACAGATACGCAGTATTTT. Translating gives CASSPPEGTSTDTQYF. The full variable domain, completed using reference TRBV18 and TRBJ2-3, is NAGVMQNPRHLVRRRGQEARLRCSPMKGHSHVYWYRQLPEEGLKFMVYLQKENIIDESGMPKERFSAEFPKEGPSILRIQQVVRGDSAAYFCASSPPEGTSTDTQYFGPGTRLTVL.

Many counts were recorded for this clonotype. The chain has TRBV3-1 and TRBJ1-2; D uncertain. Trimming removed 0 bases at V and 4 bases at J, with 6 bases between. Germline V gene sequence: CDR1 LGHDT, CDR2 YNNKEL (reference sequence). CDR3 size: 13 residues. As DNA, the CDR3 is TGTGCCAGCAGCCAAGAGGTGTTCTATGGCTACACCTTC. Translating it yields CASSQEVFYGYTF.

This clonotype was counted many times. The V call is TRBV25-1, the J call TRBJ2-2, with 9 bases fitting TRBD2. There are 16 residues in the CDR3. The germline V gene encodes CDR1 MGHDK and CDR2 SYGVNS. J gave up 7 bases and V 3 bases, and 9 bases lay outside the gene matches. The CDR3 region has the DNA TGTGCCAGCAGTGATGAGCGGGAGGTTCGGAGCGGGGAGCTGTTTTTT. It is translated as CASSDEREVRSGELFF.

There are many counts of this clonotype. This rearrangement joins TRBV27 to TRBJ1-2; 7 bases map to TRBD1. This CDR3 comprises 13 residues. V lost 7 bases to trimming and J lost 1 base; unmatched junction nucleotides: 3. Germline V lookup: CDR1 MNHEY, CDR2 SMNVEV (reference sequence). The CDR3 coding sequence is TGTGCCAGCACCAACAGGGGTAACTATGGCTACACCTTC. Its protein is CASTNRGNYGYTF.

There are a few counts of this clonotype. CDR3 region: CAWSVVAGGPQYF. The CDR3 nucleotides read TGTGCCTGGAGTGTGGTGGCGGGGGGGCCACAGTACTTC. The J gene is TRBJ2-7, the V gene TRBV30, with 9 nucleotides matching TRBD2. The CDR3 totals 13 residues. V gave up 0 bases and J gave up 10 bases; unmatched junction bases: 7. Germline values: CDR1 GTSNPN, CDR2 SVGIG (reference sequence). The full variable domain, with the rest looked up from reference TRBV30 and TRBJ2-7, is SQTIHQWPATLVQPVGSPLSLECTVEGTSNPNLYWYRQAAGRGLQLLFYSVGIGQISSEVPQNLSASRPQDRQFILSSKKLLLSDSGFYLCAWSVVAGGPQYFGPGTRLTVT.